A selection of T cell receptor beta chains follows, all from one sample in a study of blood T cell repertoires in COVID-19. Here immunoSEQ multiplex PCR was the method, and the copy in TCRdb shows in-frame clones only, minus some. The table lists tens of thousands of clones, 89% of them singletons. Sequenced input: peripheral blood. The receptors stem from a man in his sixties with active COVID-19. CDR3s include the opening cysteine and the closing phenylalanine or tryptophan. The D gene is left open where the match is weak. Expanded clones get a size class; other rows say once, few or many, or leave the size out.

cdr3_aa cdr3_nt d_call clone_size j_call cdr3_length v_call
CASSLTGEPYEQYF TGTGCCAGCAGTTTGACGGGAGAACCCTACGAGCAGTACTTC - - TRBJ2-7 14 TRBV27
CASSPPSEETQYF TGTGCCAGCTCACCACCGTCGGAAGAGACCCAGTACTTC - - TRBJ2-5 13 TRBV18
CASSTGTATDTQYF TGTGCCAGCAGCACCGGGACAGCCACAGATACGCAGTATTTT TRBD1 - TRBJ2-3 14 TRBV7-9
CASSPTVQGNYGYTF TGTGCCAGCTCACCGACAGTACAAGGCAACTATGGCTACACCTTC - - TRBJ1-2 15 TRBV18
CASSFRGSGKNEQFF TGTGCCAGCAGCTTCCGAGGTAGCGGGAAGAATGAGCAGTTCTTC TRBD2 once TRBJ2-1 15 TRBV7-8
CASSQLAGAVDTQYF TGCGCCAGCAGCCAGTTAGCGGGAGCGGTGGATACGCAGTATTTT TRBD2 - TRBJ2-3 15 TRBV4-3
CASSQLGLADSYNEQFF TGTGCCAGCAGCCAACTTGGACTAGCGGACTCCTACAATGAGCAGTTCTTC TRBD2 - TRBJ2-1 17 TRBV14
CASSLSRGGAKTGELFF TGTGCCAGCAGTTTAAGCCGAGGGGGCGCTAAGACCGGGGAGCTGTTTTTT TRBD1 - TRBJ2-2 17 TRBV28
CASSPGTSDNEQFF TGTGCCAGCAGTCCAGGGACTAGCGACAATGAGCAGTTCTTC TRBD2 - TRBJ2-1 14 TRBV28
CASSRLGRFLTSYNEQFF TGTGCCAGCAGTAGATTGGGGAGGTTCCTGACTTCCTACAATGAGCAGTTCTTC - - TRBJ2-1 18 TRBV28
CASSHGTGGSVDIQYF TGCGCCAGCAGTCACGGGACAGGGGGAAGCGTAGACATTCAGTACTTC TRBD1 - TRBJ2-4 16 TRBV5-1
CASSLDGTSGRAEDTQYF TGTGCCAGCAGCTTAGACGGGACTAGCGGGAGGGCCGAAGATACGCAGTATTTT TRBD2 - TRBJ2-3 18 TRBV7-2
CASRLLAGTYEQYF TGTGCCAGCAGACTACTAGCGGGGACGTACGAGCAGTACTTC TRBD2 - TRBJ2-7 14 TRBV28
CASSAGDRDHETQYF TGTGCCAGCAGCGCAGGCGACAGGGACCACGAGACCCAGTACTTC TRBD1 - TRBJ2-5 15 TRBV9
CATGLAGSTGELFF TGTGCCACAGGACTAGCGGGTTCCACCGGGGAGCTGTTTTTT TRBD2 - TRBJ2-2 14 TRBV10-3
CASSLGQGAIDGYTF TGTGCCAGCAGCTTAGGGCAGGGGGCGATAGATGGCTACACCTTC TRBD1 - TRBJ1-2 15 TRBV7-2
CASQGGTGGYEQYF TGTGCCAGCCAGGGGGGGACAGGGGGTTACGAGCAGTACTTC TRBD1 - TRBJ2-7 14 TRBV28
CASSRGTASEKLFF TGTGCCAGCAGCAGAGGGACAGCAAGTGAAAAACTGTTTTTT TRBD1 - TRBJ1-4 14 TRBV3-1/TRBV3-2
CASSPGTGSNEQFF TGTGCCAGCAGCCCGGGGACAGGGTCCAATGAGCAGTTCTTC TRBD1 - TRBJ2-1 14 TRBV7-3
CASSLAAGRETQYF TGTGCTAGCAGCTTAGCGGCAGGGCGGGAGACCCAGTACTTC - - TRBJ2-5 14 TRBV7-7
CASSSRWERGNNEQFF TGCGCCAGCAGCTCGCGATGGGAGCGCGGGAACAATGAGCAGTTCTTC - - TRBJ2-1 16 TRBV5-1
CASSPTGYSNQPQHF TGTGCCAGCAGTCCTACAGGGTATAGCAATCAGCCCCAGCATTTT - - TRBJ1-5 15 TRBV6-5
CASSLEGQHNEQFF TGTGCCAGCAGCTTAGAGGGACAGCACAATGAGCAGTTCTTC TRBD1 once TRBJ2-1 14 TRBV11-3
CASSQSIRVAGELFF TGCGCCAGCAGTCAATCTATTCGGGTAGCCGGGGAGCTGTTTTTT - - TRBJ2-2 15 TRBV23-1
CASSSGLAADTQYF TGTGCCAGCAGCTCTGGACTAGCTGCAGATACGCAGTATTTT TRBD2 - TRBJ2-3 14 TRBV7-2
CASSYSQGGTNQPQHF TGTGCCAGCAGTTACTCCCAGGGGGGAACCAATCAGCCCCAGCATTTT TRBD1 few TRBJ1-5 16 TRBV6-6
CASSLSWFGGYEQYF TGTGCCAGCAGTTTATCATGGTTCGGGGGCTACGAGCAGTACTTC - - TRBJ2-7 15 TRBV27
CASSLGRDSPLHF TGTGCCAGCAGCTTGGGGAGAGATTCACCCCTCCACTTT - - TRBJ1-6 13 TRBV5-4
CASSLDRRGYSYEQYF TGTGCCAGCAGCTTAGATCGTAGGGGCTATAGCTACGAGCAGTACTTC - - TRBJ2-7 16 TRBV11-3
CASRVPGLHLFF TGTGCCAGCAGGGTTCCGGGACTCCATCTATTCTTC - - TRBJ2-7 12 TRBV28
CASSDPGLAPTDTQYF TGTGCCAGCAGCGATCCAGGACTAGCGCCCACAGATACGCAGTATTTT TRBD2 - TRBJ2-3 16 TRBV4-2
CASSQDIDRPYNEQFF TGCGCCAGCAGCCAAGATATCGACAGACCCTACAATGAGCAGTTCTTC - - TRBJ2-1 16 TRBV4-3
CASSRTSGVYEQYF TGTGCCAGCAGCCGGACTAGCGGGGTGTACGAGCAGTACTTC TRBD2 - TRBJ2-7 14 TRBV7-8
CASRGGLAATGEQFF TGCGCCAGCAGGGGGGGACTAGCGGCGACTGGTGAGCAGTTCTTC TRBD2 - TRBJ2-1 15 TRBV10-2
CASSRLAGVDNEQFF TGTGCCAGCAGCCGTCTAGCGGGAGTTGACAATGAGCAGTTCTTC TRBD2 - TRBJ2-1 15 TRBV3-1/TRBV3-2
CASSTVTSGKGYTDTQYF TGTGCCAGCTCGACCGTCACTAGCGGGAAGGGGTACACAGATACGCAGTATTTT TRBD2 - TRBJ2-3 18 TRBV3-1/TRBV3-2
CASSLMGLGSYEQYF TGTGCCAGCAGCCTAATGGGACTAGGATCCTACGAGCAGTACTTC TRBD2 - TRBJ2-7 15 TRBV5-4
CASSQDPLSSGENWGELFF TGCGCCAGCAGCCAAGACCCCCTCTCTAGCGGGGAGAATTGGGGGGAGCTGTTTTTT TRBD2 - TRBJ2-2 19 TRBV4-3
CASRTGANSPLHF TGTGCCAGCAGGACAGGGGCAAATTCACCCCTCCACTTT TRBD1 - TRBJ1-6 13 TRBV3-1/TRBV3-2
CASSPNRGNTEAFF TGTGCCAGCAGCCCCAACCGGGGGAACACTGAAGCTTTCTTT - - TRBJ1-1 14 TRBV21-1
CASSPQGNYGYTF TGTGCCAGCTCACCGCAGGGGAACTATGGCTACACCTTC - - TRBJ1-2 13 TRBV18
CASSLTASTDTQYF TGTGCCAGCAGCTTAACAGCTAGCACAGATACGCAGTATTTT - - TRBJ2-3 14 TRBV7-3
CASSQGTRDSEAFF TGCGCCAGCAGCCAAGGGACTCGGGACTCTGAAGCTTTCTTT - - TRBJ1-1 14 TRBV5-1
CASSSSSMPPQHF TGTGCCAGTAGTTCGTCCTCTATGCCGCCCCAGCATTTT - - TRBJ1-5 13 TRBV19
CASSPGLAAYEQYF TGCGCCAGCAGCCCGGGACTAGCGGCCTACGAGCAGTACTTC TRBD2 - TRBJ2-7 14 TRBV4-1
CASRRPGLGETQYF TGTGCCAGCAGAAGGCCGGGGTTGGGAGAGACCCAGTACTTC - - TRBJ2-5 14 TRBV2
CASTASGIMNTEAFF TGTGCCAGCACTGCCAGCGGGATAATGAACACTGAAGCTTTCTTT - - TRBJ1-1 15 TRBV3-1/TRBV3-2
CASSVAGVNEQFF TGTGCCAGCAGCGTAGCCGGGGTCAATGAGCAGTTCTTC - - TRBJ2-1 13 TRBV9
CASSSGTVRETQYF TGTGCCAGCAGTTCCGGGACAGTGAGGGAGACCCAGTACTTC TRBD1 - TRBJ2-5 14 TRBV28
CASSSTGGRTGELFF TGTGCCAGCAGCAGTACGGGCGGGAGGACCGGGGAGCTGTTTTTT TRBD2 - TRBJ2-2 15 TRBV11-2
CASSLGETSSNQPQHF TGTGCCAGCAGCTTAGGGGAGACAAGTAGCAATCAGCCCCAGCATTTT - - TRBJ1-5 16 TRBV7-9